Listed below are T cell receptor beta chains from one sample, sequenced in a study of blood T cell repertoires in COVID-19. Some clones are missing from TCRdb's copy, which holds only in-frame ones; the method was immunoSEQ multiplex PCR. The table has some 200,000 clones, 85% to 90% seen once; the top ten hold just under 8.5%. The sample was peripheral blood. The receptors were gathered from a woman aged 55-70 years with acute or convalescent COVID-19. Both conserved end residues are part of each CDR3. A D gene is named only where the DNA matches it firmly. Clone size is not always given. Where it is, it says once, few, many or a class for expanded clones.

cdr3_nt: TGTGCCAGCAGCTTAGGCGGGGGGGGGCACCAGCCCCAGCATTTT; cdr3_aa: CASSLGGGGHQPQHF; clone_size: few; v_call: TRBV7-8; j_call: TRBJ1-5; d_call: NA
cdr3_nt: TGTGCCAGCAGTTTATATACGGGTGAAGCTTTCTTT; cdr3_aa: CASSLYTGEAFF; clone_size: NA; v_call: TRBV12-3/TRBV12-4; j_call: TRBJ1-1; d_call: NA
cdr3_nt: TGTGCCAGCAGCCCAGCGGGAGGAAACTCCTACAATGAGCAGTTCTTC; cdr3_aa: CASSPAGGNSYNEQFF; clone_size: NA; v_call: TRBV6-4; j_call: TRBJ2-1; d_call: TRBD2
cdr3_nt: TGTGCCAGCAGTGAAACGGCAGGGGGCATGAACACTGAAGCTTTCTTT; cdr3_aa: CASSETAGGMNTEAFF; clone_size: NA; v_call: TRBV6-1; j_call: TRBJ1-1; d_call: TRBD1
cdr3_nt: TGTGCCAGCCATAGTGGGGGAGGTGAAAACAATGAGCAGTTCTTC; cdr3_aa: CASHSGGGENNEQFF; clone_size: NA; v_call: TRBV27; j_call: TRBJ2-1; d_call: NA
cdr3_nt: TGTGCCAGCTCAGCGGGAGGGCCAGGGGAGACCCAGTACTTC; cdr3_aa: CASSAGGPGETQYF; clone_size: few; v_call: TRBV5-6; j_call: TRBJ2-5; d_call: TRBD2
cdr3_nt: TGTGCCTTACAGTCGGCGGGGACCCGCTACGAGCAGTACTTC; cdr3_aa: CALQSAGTRYEQYF; clone_size: NA; v_call: TRBV30; j_call: TRBJ2-7; d_call: NA
cdr3_nt: TGTGCCAGCAGCAAGACTAGCGGGGAATCCTACAATGAGCAGTTCTTC; cdr3_aa: CASSKTSGESYNEQFF; clone_size: NA; v_call: TRBV11-2; j_call: TRBJ2-1; d_call: TRBD2
cdr3_nt: TGTGCCAGCAGCGTAGGGCCAGGAAACACCATATATTTT; cdr3_aa: CASSVGPGNTIYF; clone_size: NA; v_call: TRBV9; j_call: TRBJ1-3; d_call: NA
cdr3_nt: TGTGCCAGCAGAATTCATGGAGACGCTGCTAACTATGGCTACACCTTC; cdr3_aa: CASRIHGDAANYGYTF; clone_size: NA; v_call: TRBV6-4; j_call: TRBJ1-2; d_call: NA
cdr3_nt: TGTGCCAGCAGCCTAACTTTCGGACAGGGACGCTCCTACGAGCAGTACTTC; cdr3_aa: CASSLTFGQGRSYEQYF; clone_size: NA; v_call: TRBV11-2; j_call: TRBJ2-7; d_call: TRBD1
cdr3_nt: TGTGCCATCAGTGAACTAGCGGGGGGGCTCAACACCGGGGAGCTGTTTTTT; cdr3_aa: CAISELAGGLNTGELFF; clone_size: NA; v_call: TRBV10-3; j_call: TRBJ2-2; d_call: TRBD2
cdr3_nt: TGTGCCAGCAGCTTAGAGCGAATGGGGCCCCAGCATTTT; cdr3_aa: CASSLERMGPQHF; clone_size: NA; v_call: TRBV7-2; j_call: TRBJ1-5; d_call: NA
cdr3_nt: TGTGCCAGCAGCACACAGGGGGCGGGTGGAGGGAAGACCCAGTACTTC; cdr3_aa: CASSTQGAGGGKTQYF; clone_size: NA; v_call: TRBV27; j_call: TRBJ2-5; d_call: TRBD1
cdr3_nt: TGTGCCAGCAGCGTAGAGGGCAGGGGAAACTATGGCTACACCTTC; cdr3_aa: CASSVEGRGNYGYTF; clone_size: NA; v_call: TRBV9; j_call: TRBJ1-2; d_call: NA
cdr3_nt: TGTGCCAGCAGCTTAGTCGAGGGAGAGACCCAGTACTTC; cdr3_aa: CASSLVEGETQYF; clone_size: few; v_call: TRBV7-6; j_call: TRBJ2-5; d_call: NA
cdr3_nt: TGTGCCAGCAGCTCAGCGGGTGGGGGGAGCTCTGGAAACACCATATATTTT; cdr3_aa: CASSSAGGGSSGNTIYF; clone_size: NA; v_call: TRBV7-6; j_call: TRBJ1-3; d_call: NA
cdr3_nt: TGCAGCGTTGCAACACAGAGAAATGAAAAACTGTTTTTT; cdr3_aa: CSVATQRNEKLFF; clone_size: NA; v_call: TRBV29-1; j_call: TRBJ1-4; d_call: NA
cdr3_nt: TGTGCCAGCAGTACCCCTAACCTAGATACGCAGTATTTT; cdr3_aa: CASSTPNLDTQYF; clone_size: NA; v_call: TRBV12-3/TRBV12-4; j_call: TRBJ2-3; d_call: NA
cdr3_nt: TGTGCCAGCTCACCCCCGGGACAGGGGGCGCGGGGCTACACCTTC; cdr3_aa: CASSPPGQGARGYTF; clone_size: few; v_call: TRBV18; j_call: TRBJ1-2; d_call: TRBD1
cdr3_nt: TGTGCCAGCAGTTACGATCAGTACGGGGAGCTGTTTTTT; cdr3_aa: CASSYDQYGELFF; clone_size: NA; v_call: TRBV6-5; j_call: TRBJ2-2; d_call: NA
cdr3_nt: TGTGCCAGCAGCTTACTAACGGGAGGGCCCGGTGAGCAGTTCTTC; cdr3_aa: CASSLLTGGPGEQFF; clone_size: NA; v_call: TRBV7-9; j_call: TRBJ2-1; d_call: TRBD2
cdr3_nt: TGTGCCAGCAGAAATACAGGGGGCAATGGCTACACCTTC; cdr3_aa: CASRNTGGNGYTF; clone_size: once; v_call: TRBV6-5; j_call: TRBJ1-2; d_call: TRBD1
cdr3_nt: TGTGCCAGCAGTTACCCCTTGGGGGCAGGGGGCACTAGCGGGAAACTGACCGGGGAGCTGTTTTTT; cdr3_aa: CASSYPLGAGGTSGKLTGELFF; clone_size: NA; v_call: TRBV6-7; j_call: TRBJ2-2; d_call: TRBD2
cdr3_nt: TGTGCCAGCAGTTTGACGGGGAATCAGCCCCAGCATTTT; cdr3_aa: CASSLTGNQPQHF; clone_size: NA; v_call: TRBV12-3/TRBV12-4; j_call: TRBJ1-5; d_call: NA
cdr3_nt: TGTGCCACCGGGCGGGAGAGGGCAGATACGCAGTATTTT; cdr3_aa: CATGRERADTQYF; clone_size: once; v_call: TRBV15; j_call: TRBJ2-3; d_call: TRBD2